Sequencing of this TCR beta chain was carried out in a study of vaccination and CD4 T cells after COVID-19. Study in general: Two Hispanic individuals were among six male and four female convalescent patients.

Using its own MiXCR run on the PCR reads, TCRdb lists one record per CDR3 protein. This table holds 25,000 to 30,000 distinct CDR3 sequences, approximately 51% found once. Time point specified: late sampling 161 to 241 days after vaccination in three convalescent patients. Spanning March to December 2020, the positive PCR dates came before US Alpha, Beta and Delta variants. Germline lookup yields CDR1 SGDLS and CDR2 YYNGEE. V shed 3 bases and J shed 0 bases, with 7 bases lying between them. This CDR3 has 14 residues. This sequence originates from a human donor who had recovered from COVID-19. This chain links TRBV9 with TRBJ2-1; a possible D gene is TRBD2 (6 bases). The starting material was CD4+ T cells from blood, obtained about 7 months after SARS-CoV-2 vaccination. The CDR3 DNA follows: TGTGCCAGCAGCGGGAGGGACTCCTACAATGAGCAGTTCTTC. Its protein product is CASSGRDSYNEQFF. The whole variable domain, remainder taken from reference TRBV9 and TRBJ2-1, is DSGVTQTPKHLITATGQRVTLRCSPRSGDLSVYWYQQSLDQGLQFLIQYYNGEERAKGNILERFSAQQFPDLHSELNLSSLELGDSALYFCASSGRDSYNEQFFGPGTRLTVL.